The source of this T cell receptor (beta chain) is a study of identical twins. A universal primer binding site was introduced by template switching. The final cDNA contained unique molecular identifiers. TCRdb reanalysed the 5' RACE reads using MiXCR and keeps one entry per CDR3 protein. Among roughly 1.6 million distinct CDR3 sequences listed, less than 35% were seen once. This clonotype appeared a few times. This CDR3 is 19 amino acids long. The germline V and J ends were trimmed by 0 bases and 6 bases, with 26 bases remaining between them. Germline CDR1 is MGHRA and CDR2 is YSYEKL. J is TRBJ1-1 and V is TRBV4-1; D uncertain. The TCR sequence derives from a newborn girl in good health. The sequencing input was cord blood. The CDR3: CASSQEGSGMRRPGAEAFF. Here the CDR3 DNA reads TGCGCCAGCAGCCAAGAAGGATCGGGTATGAGGCGTCCCGGAGCTGAAGCTTTCTTT.